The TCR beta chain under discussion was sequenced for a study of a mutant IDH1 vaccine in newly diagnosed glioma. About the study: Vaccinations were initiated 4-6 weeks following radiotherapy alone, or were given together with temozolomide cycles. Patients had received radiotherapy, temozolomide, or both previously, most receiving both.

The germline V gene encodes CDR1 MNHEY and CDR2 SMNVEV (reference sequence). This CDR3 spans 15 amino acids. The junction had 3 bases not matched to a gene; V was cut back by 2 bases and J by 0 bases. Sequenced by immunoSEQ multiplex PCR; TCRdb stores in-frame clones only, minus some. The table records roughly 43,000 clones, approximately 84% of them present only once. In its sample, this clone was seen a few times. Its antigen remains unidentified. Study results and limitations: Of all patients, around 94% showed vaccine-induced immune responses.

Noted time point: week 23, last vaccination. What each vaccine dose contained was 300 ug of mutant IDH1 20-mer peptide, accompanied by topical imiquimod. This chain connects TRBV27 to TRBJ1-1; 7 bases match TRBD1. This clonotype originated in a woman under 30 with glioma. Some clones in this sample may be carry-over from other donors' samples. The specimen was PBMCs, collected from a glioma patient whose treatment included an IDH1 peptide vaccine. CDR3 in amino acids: CASSLDRDMNTEAFF. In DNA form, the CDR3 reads TGTGCCAGCAGTTTAGACAGGGACATGAACACTGAAGCTTTCTTT.